This T cell receptor beta chain derives from a study of technical replicates of blood from four donors (dated by TCRdb to 2015 to 2018). Worth noting for this clone: It has no known antigen specificity. No base quality information exists; no much larger clone differs at one position.

The receptor library was made with the immunoSEQ multiplex PCR assay. Not all clones reach the TCRdb copy of this immuneACCESS table, which keeps in-frame sequences only. Checked studies attribute under half of the gap to unresolved V genes and leave the rest unexplained. Within this sample are 75,000 to 90,000 clones, with 85% to 95% of them counted one time only. The ten largest account for approximately 0.35% of the sample. From cysteine to phenylalanine, the CDR3 is 15 amino acids long. Only the CDR3 DNA stays, 45 bases, in frame from base 1. Reading the germline V gene (reference sequence) gives CDR1 MNHEY and CDR2 SMNVEV. V is shortened by 0 bases, J by 3 bases, and the region joining them spans 6 bases.

The source of this sequence is a human donor in good health. The chain is made from TRBV27 and TRBJ2-6; the D gene is unclear. Sequenced: T cells isolated from PBMCs. DNA sequence: TGTGCCAGCAGTTTATCGAGGTTTGGGGCCAACGTCCTGACTTTC. Its protein reads: CASSLSRFGANVLTF.